This entry features one T cell receptor beta chain sequence. The source of the sample is a study of blood T cell repertoires in COVID-19. Study context: Some COVID-19 samples were acute and others convalescent; all came from the United States, Italy and Spain. PBMCs, B-cell-depleted T cells, or T cells provided the cDNA or gDNA that made up the material.

The CDR3 runs 14 residues. CDR1 DFQATT and CDR2 SNEGSKA come from the germline V gene (reference sequence). Trimming took off 3 bases at V and 0 bases at J, with 9 bases between the two ends. Sequenced by immunoSEQ multiplex PCR; TCRdb stores in-frame clones only, minus some. The data hold approximately 86,000 clones, with 75% to 85% observed a single time. The chain couples TRBV20-1 to TRBJ1-5; perhaps TRBD1 as D (5 bases). The sequence came from a woman aged 70-85 years with acute or convalescent COVID-19. The sequenced sample was peripheral blood. CDR3: CSASPGVSNQPQHF. CDR3 DNA: TGCAGTGCTAGTCCGGGGGTTAGCAATCAGCCCCAGCATTTT.